This TCR beta chain was recovered during a study of cytomegalovirus exposure and HLA in healthy donors. Findings and limits, study-wide: The tendency of first-cohort TCR clusters to co-occur in the 100 to 150 validation repertoires emerged from a later analysis. CMV antigen specificity was confirmed in vitro for a few CMV-associated chains.

Notes on this clone: Its target is unknown.

The donors were members of the validation cohort, which comprised 90 to 150 subjects and was separate from the first cohort of 670 or so subjects. The repertoire was sequenced with immunoSEQ multiplex PCR; TCRdb's copy has only in-frame clones and lacks some. The table records 70,000 or so clones, about 95% of them present only once. This TCR was sampled from a young woman in good health and CMV-seronegative. The sequenced sample consisted of PBMCs.

The CDR3 sequence: CASSLGAGVYNEQFF. DNA of the CDR3: TGTGCCAGCAGCTTAGGAGCGGGAGTGTACAATGAGCAGTTCTTC. The chain carries TRBV7-9 and TRBJ2-1; 8 bases match TRBD2. CDR3 length: 15 residues. J lost 4 bases, V lost 1 base, and 3 bases had no gene match. Germline-derived CDR1 and CDR2 are SEHNR and FQNEAQ (reference sequence). Supplemented by reference TRBV7-9 and TRBJ2-1, the full variable domain reads DTGVSQNPRHKITKRGQNVTFRCDPISEHNRLYWYRQTLGQGPEFLTYFQNEAQLEKSRLLSDRFSAERPKGSFSTLEIQRTEQGDSAMYLCASSLGAGVYNEQFFGPGTRLTVL.